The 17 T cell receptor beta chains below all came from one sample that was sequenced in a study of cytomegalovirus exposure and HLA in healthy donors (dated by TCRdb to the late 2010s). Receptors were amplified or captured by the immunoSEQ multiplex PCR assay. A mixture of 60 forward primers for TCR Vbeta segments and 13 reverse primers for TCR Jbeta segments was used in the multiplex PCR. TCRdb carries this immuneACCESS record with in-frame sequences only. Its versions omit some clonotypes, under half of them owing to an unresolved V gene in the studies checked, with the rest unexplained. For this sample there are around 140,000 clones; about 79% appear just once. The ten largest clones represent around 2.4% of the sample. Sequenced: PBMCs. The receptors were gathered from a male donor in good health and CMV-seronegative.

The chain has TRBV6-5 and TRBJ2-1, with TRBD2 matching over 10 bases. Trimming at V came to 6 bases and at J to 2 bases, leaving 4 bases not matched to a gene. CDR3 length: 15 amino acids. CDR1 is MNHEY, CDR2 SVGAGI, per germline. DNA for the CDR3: TGTGCCAGCAGCCCTAGCGGGAGCCCCTACAATGAGCAGTTCTTC. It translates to CASSPSGSPYNEQFF.

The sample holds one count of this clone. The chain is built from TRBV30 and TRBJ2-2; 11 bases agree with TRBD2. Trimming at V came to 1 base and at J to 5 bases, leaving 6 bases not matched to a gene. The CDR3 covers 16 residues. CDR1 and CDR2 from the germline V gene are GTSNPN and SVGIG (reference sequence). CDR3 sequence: CAWSGRRLAGTGELFF. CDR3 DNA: TGTGCCTGGAGTGGACGACGACTAGCGGGGACCGGGGAGCTGTTTTTT.

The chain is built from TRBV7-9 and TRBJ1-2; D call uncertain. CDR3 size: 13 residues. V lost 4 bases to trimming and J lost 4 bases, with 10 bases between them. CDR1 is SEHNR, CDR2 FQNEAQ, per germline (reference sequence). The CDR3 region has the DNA TGTGCCAGCAGCTATGGAACAGTCTATGGCTACACCTTC. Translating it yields CASSYGTVYGYTF.

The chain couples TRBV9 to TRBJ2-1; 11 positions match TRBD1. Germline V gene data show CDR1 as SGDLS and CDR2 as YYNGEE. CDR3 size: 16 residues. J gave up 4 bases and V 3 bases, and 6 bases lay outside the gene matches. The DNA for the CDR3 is TGTGCCAGCAGCGCAGGGGGGACAGGGGGATACAATGAGCAGTTCTTC. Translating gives CASSAGGTGGYNEQFF.

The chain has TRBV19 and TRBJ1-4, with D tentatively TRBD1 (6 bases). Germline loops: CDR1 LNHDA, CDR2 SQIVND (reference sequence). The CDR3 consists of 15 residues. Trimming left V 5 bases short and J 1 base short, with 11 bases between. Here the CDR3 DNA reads TGTGCCAGTAGTCCCTGGACAGTAACTAATGAAAAACTGTTTTTT. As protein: CASSPWTVTNEKLFF.

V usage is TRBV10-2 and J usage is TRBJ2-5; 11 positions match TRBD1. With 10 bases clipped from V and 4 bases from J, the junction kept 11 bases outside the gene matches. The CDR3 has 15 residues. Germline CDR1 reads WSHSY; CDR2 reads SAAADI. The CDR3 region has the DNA TGCGCCACGACCAGCCGGGACAGGGGGGGAGAGACCCAGTACTTC. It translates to CATTSRDRGGETQYF.

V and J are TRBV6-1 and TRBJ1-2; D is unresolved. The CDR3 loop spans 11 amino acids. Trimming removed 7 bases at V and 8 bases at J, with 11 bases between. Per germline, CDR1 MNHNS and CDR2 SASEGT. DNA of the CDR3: TGTGCCAGCACCCCAGCAGGCGGCTACACCTTC. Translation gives CASTPAGGYTF.

CDR3 loop: CATSDTGYYGYTF. CDR3 sequence (DNA): TGTGCCACCAGCGATACAGGCTACTATGGCTACACCTTC. V and J are TRBV15 and TRBJ1-2; TRBD1 might be the D (5 bases). CDR3 length equals 13 residues. V was cut by 5 bases and J by 3 bases, with 10 bases left in between. The germline CDR1 and CDR2 sequences are LNHNV and YYDKDF (reference sequence).

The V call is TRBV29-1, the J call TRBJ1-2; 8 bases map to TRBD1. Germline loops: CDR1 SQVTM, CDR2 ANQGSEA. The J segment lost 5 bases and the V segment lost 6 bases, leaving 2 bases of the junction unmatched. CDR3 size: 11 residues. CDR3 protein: CSVRQGYGYTF. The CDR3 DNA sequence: TGCAGCGTCAGACAGGGGTATGGCTACACCTTC.

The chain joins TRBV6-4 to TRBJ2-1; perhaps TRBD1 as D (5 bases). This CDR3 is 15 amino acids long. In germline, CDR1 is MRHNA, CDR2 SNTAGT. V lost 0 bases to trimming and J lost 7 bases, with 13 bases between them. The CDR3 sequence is CASSDSETERNEQFF. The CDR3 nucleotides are TGTGCCAGCAGTGACTCCGAGACAGAGAGAAATGAGCAGTTCTTC.

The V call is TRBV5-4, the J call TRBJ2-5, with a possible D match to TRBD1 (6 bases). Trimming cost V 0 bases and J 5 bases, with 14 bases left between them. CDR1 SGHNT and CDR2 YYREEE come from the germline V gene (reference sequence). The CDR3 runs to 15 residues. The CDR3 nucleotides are TGTGCCAGCAGCTTGGGGACAGCGTCGGGGGAGACCCAGTACTTC. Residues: CASSLGTASGETQYF. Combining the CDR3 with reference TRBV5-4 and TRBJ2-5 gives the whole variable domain ETGVTQSPTHLIKTRGQQVTLRCSSQSGHNTVSWYQQALGQGPQFIFQYYREEENGRGNFPPRFSGLQFPNYSSELNVNALELDDSALYLCASSLGTASGETQYFGPGTRLLVL.

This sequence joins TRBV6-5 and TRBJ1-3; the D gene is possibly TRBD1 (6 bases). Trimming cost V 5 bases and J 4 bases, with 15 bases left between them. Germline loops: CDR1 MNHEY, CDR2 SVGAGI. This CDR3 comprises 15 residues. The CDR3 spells CASSPIGGPGNTIYF. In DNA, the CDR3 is TGTGCCAGCAGTCCCATTGGGGGCCCGGGAAACACCATATATTTT.

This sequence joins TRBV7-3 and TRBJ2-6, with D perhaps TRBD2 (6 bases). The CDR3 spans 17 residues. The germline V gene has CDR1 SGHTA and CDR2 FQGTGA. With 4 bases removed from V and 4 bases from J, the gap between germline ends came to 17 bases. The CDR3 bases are TGTGCCAGCAGCTCGCGTCTCGGGGGAGGAGGGGCCAACGTCCTGACTTTC. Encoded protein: CASSSRLGGGGANVLTF.

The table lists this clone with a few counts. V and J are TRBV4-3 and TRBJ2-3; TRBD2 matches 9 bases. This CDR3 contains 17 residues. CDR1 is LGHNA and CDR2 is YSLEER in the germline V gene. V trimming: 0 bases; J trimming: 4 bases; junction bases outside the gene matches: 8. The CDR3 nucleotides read TGCGCCAGCAGCCAAGAGCTAGCGGGGTCGGTGGCAGATACGCAGTATTTT. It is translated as CASSQELAGSVADTQYF.

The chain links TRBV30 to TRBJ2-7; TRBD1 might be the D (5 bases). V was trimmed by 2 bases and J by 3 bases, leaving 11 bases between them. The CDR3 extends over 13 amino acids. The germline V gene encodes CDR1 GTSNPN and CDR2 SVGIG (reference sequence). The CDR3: CAWSPDSNYEQYF. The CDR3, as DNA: TGTGCCTGGAGTCCTGACAGTAACTACGAGCAGTACTTC.

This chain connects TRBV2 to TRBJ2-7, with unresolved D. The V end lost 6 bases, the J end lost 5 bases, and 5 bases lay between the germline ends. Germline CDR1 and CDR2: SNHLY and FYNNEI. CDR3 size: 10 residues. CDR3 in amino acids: CASSLHEQYF. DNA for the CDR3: TGTGCCAGCAGCCTCCACGAGCAGTACTTC.

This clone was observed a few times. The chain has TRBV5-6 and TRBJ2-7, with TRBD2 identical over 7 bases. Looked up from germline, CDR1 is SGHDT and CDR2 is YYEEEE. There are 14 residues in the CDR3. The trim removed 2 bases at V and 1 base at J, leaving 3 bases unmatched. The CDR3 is CASSFQRDSYEQYF. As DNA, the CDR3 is TGTGCCAGCAGCTTCCAGCGGGATTCCTACGAGCAGTACTTC. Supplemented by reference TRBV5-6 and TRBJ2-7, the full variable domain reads DAGVTQSPTHLIKTRGQQVTLRCSPKSGHDTVSWYQQALGQGPQFIFQYYEEEERQRGNFPDRFSGHQFPNYSSELNVNALLLGDSALYLCASSFQRDSYEQYFGPGTRLTVT.